Listed here is a single TCR beta chain. Its cognate antigen is unknown. Per germline, CDR1 SGHTA and CDR2 FQGNSA. The CDR3 sequence is 16 residues long. With V trimmed by 0 bases and J by 1 base, 4 bases remained unmatched. The sample originates from a study of shared clonotypes between healthy human individuals. Study overall: Every donor yielded three CD4 naive, three CD4 memory, two CD8 naive and one CD8 memory plate. Study-level findings and limits: Larger richness was generally estimated for naive than memory subsets.

Data came from immunoSEQ multiplex PCR; TCRdb stores just in-frame clones and leaves some out. The data show over a million clones, around 82% seen once. The source material was memory CD4+ T cells from PBMCs. Subset: CD45RA-negative fraction. The source of this sequence is a man younger than 30 in good health. Some clones in this sample may be carry-over from other donors' samples. This rearrangement joins TRBV7-2 to TRBJ2-3; 7 bases map to TRBD1. The CDR3 spells CASSLAGGEGTDTQYF. CDR3 sequence (DNA): TGTGCCAGCAGCTTAGCAGGGGGCGAGGGCACAGATACGCAGTATTTT.